A selection of T cell receptor beta chains follows, all from one sample in a study of OX40 agonist ivuxolimab in advanced cancers. This table comes from immunoSEQ multiplex PCR, and its TCRdb copy is limited to in-frame clones, with some not included. The repertoire holds 35,000 to 40,000 clones, with more than 75% as singletons. The sample consisted of CD4+ or CD8+ T cells sorted from blood, taken in a trial of the OX40 agonist ivuxolimab. These receptors came from an adult with an advanced solid tumor such as melanoma, head and neck, liver or kidney cancer. Each CDR3 is given with its conserved first and last residue. A D gene is named only where the DNA matches it firmly. Size values are once, few and many counts, or a class for expanded clones, and some rows have none.

clone size: .; V gene: TRBV19; J gene: TRBJ1-2; D gene: .; CDR3 protein: CASRIKDDWENYGYTF; CDR3 DNA: TGTGCCAGTAGGATCAAGGATGACTGGGAAAACTATGGCTACACCTTC
clone size: .; V gene: TRBV4-1; J gene: TRBJ2-1; D gene: .; CDR3 protein: CASSPGPGADEQFF; CDR3 DNA: TGCGCCAGCAGCCCGGGACCGGGTGCGGATGAGCAGTTCTTC
clone size: .; V gene: TRBV6-5; J gene: TRBJ2-5; D gene: TRBD1; CDR3 protein: CASSYQQGRETQYF; CDR3 DNA: TGTGCCAGCAGTTACCAACAGGGGCGCGAGACCCAGTACTTC
clone size: .; V gene: TRBV19; J gene: TRBJ2-1; D gene: TRBD2; CDR3 protein: CASSRASGAYNEQFF; CDR3 DNA: TGTGCCAGTAGTCGGGCTAGCGGGGCCTACAATGAGCAGTTCTTC
clone size: .; V gene: TRBV6-5; J gene: TRBJ2-7; D gene: .; CDR3 protein: CASSYRDTGDEQYF; CDR3 DNA: TGTGCCAGCAGTTACAGAGACACCGGCGACGAGCAGTACTTC
clone size: .; V gene: TRBV2; J gene: TRBJ2-2; D gene: .; CDR3 protein: CASSVGELFF; CDR3 DNA: TGTGCCAGCAGTGTTGGGGAGCTGTTTTTT
clone size: .; V gene: TRBV5-1; J gene: TRBJ2-7; D gene: .; CDR3 protein: CASSPGPGLSYEQYF; CDR3 DNA: TGCGCCAGCAGCCCCGGCCCGGGCCTCTCCTACGAGCAGTACTTC
clone size: .; V gene: TRBV28; J gene: TRBJ2-7; D gene: .; CDR3 protein: CASSLGASYEQYF; CDR3 DNA: TGTGCCAGCAGTTTGGGTGCATCCTACGAGCAGTACTTC
clone size: .; V gene: TRBV7-3; J gene: TRBJ2-1; D gene: TRBD2; CDR3 protein: CASSPTGLVLDEQFF; CDR3 DNA: TGTGCCAGCAGCCCTACGGGACTAGTCCTCGATGAGCAGTTCTTC
clone size: .; V gene: TRBV4-1; J gene: TRBJ2-1; D gene: TRBD2; CDR3 protein: CASSGLAGIHEQFF; CDR3 DNA: TGCGCCAGCAGCGGACTAGCGGGAATTCATGAGCAGTTCTTC
clone size: .; V gene: TRBV19; J gene: TRBJ1-1; D gene: TRBD1; CDR3 protein: CASRGTGGREAFF; CDR3 DNA: TGTGCCAGTAGAGGGACAGGGGGTAGGGAAGCTTTCTTT
clone size: .; V gene: TRBV9; J gene: TRBJ2-3; D gene: .; CDR3 protein: CASSAGDTDTQYF; CDR3 DNA: TGTGCCAGCAGCGCCGGGGACACAGATACGCAGTATTTT
clone size: .; V gene: TRBV11-2; J gene: TRBJ1-1; D gene: .; CDR3 protein: CASSSETENTEAFF; CDR3 DNA: TGTGCCAGCAGCTCAGAGACTGAGAACACTGAAGCTTTCTTT
clone size: .; V gene: TRBV4-3; J gene: TRBJ2-1; D gene: .; CDR3 protein: CASSPSRPGAIYNEQFF; CDR3 DNA: TGCGCCAGCAGCCCTAGCCGACCCGGGGCAATCTACAATGAGCAGTTCTTC
clone size: few; V gene: TRBV7-9; J gene: TRBJ2-7; D gene: TRBD1; CDR3 protein: CASSPWDSYEQYF; CDR3 DNA: TGTGCCAGCAGCCCCTGGGACAGCTACGAGCAGTACTTC
clone size: .; V gene: TRBV15; J gene: TRBJ2-6; D gene: .; CDR3 protein: CATSREGRVSGANVLTF; CDR3 DNA: TGTGCCACCAGCAGAGAGGGGCGTGTATCTGGGGCCAACGTCCTGACTTTC
clone size: .; V gene: TRBV11-2; J gene: TRBJ2-2; D gene: .; CDR3 protein: CASSLAGINTGELFF; CDR3 DNA: TGTGCCAGCAGCCTCGCGGGGATTAACACCGGGGAGCTGTTTTTT
clone size: .; V gene: TRBV30; J gene: TRBJ1-2; D gene: .; CDR3 protein: CAWSASRDNLYGYTF; CDR3 DNA: TGTGCCTGGAGTGCGAGTCGGGACAATCTCTATGGCTACACCTTC
clone size: .; V gene: TRBV4-1; J gene: TRBJ2-1; D gene: .; CDR3 protein: CASSQDRMGPNEQFF; CDR3 DNA: TGCGCCAGCAGCCAAGATAGGATGGGCCCAAATGAGCAGTTCTTC
clone size: .; V gene: TRBV7-9; J gene: TRBJ1-3; D gene: TRBD1; CDR3 protein: CASSSGGEQGRSGNTIYF; CDR3 DNA: TGTGCCAGCAGCTCGGGTGGGGAACAGGGGAGGAGTGGAAACACCATATATTTT
clone size: .; V gene: TRBV28; J gene: TRBJ2-2; D gene: .; CDR3 protein: CASSFALNTGELFF; CDR3 DNA: TGTGCCAGCAGTTTCGCGTTAAACACCGGGGAGCTGTTTTTT
clone size: .; V gene: TRBV28; J gene: TRBJ2-7; D gene: .; CDR3 protein: CASNPGVNEQYF; CDR3 DNA: TGTGCCAGCAATCCGGGGGTCAACGAGCAGTACTTC
clone size: once; V gene: TRBV6-5; J gene: TRBJ1-1; D gene: .; CDR3 protein: CASSYSGGSEAFF; CDR3 DNA: TGTGCCAGCAGTTACTCGGGGGGAAGTGAAGCTTTCTTT
clone size: .; V gene: TRBV15; J gene: TRBJ1-4; D gene: .; CDR3 protein: CATSRPVLRLNEKLFF; CDR3 DNA: TGTGCCACCAGCAGACCCGTTTTAAGACTTAATGAAAAACTGTTTTTT
clone size: .; V gene: TRBV6-5; J gene: TRBJ1-1; D gene: .; CDR3 protein: CASSYTGLAEAFF; CDR3 DNA: TGTGCCAGCAGTTACACCGGGTTGGCTGAAGCTTTCTTT
clone size: .; V gene: TRBV4-2; J gene: TRBJ2-7; D gene: .; CDR3 protein: CASSQGAFYEQYF; CDR3 DNA: TGTGCCAGCAGCCAAGGGGCTTTTTACGAGCAGTACTTC
clone size: .; V gene: TRBV6-6; J gene: TRBJ2-7; D gene: .; CDR3 protein: CASSYVQSYEQYF; CDR3 DNA: TGTGCCAGCAGTTACGTACAGTCTTACGAGCAGTACTTC
clone size: .; V gene: TRBV7-2; J gene: TRBJ1-2; D gene: TRBD1; CDR3 protein: CASSIRDRDGYTF; CDR3 DNA: TGTGCCAGCAGCATCCGGGACAGGGATGGCTACACCTTC